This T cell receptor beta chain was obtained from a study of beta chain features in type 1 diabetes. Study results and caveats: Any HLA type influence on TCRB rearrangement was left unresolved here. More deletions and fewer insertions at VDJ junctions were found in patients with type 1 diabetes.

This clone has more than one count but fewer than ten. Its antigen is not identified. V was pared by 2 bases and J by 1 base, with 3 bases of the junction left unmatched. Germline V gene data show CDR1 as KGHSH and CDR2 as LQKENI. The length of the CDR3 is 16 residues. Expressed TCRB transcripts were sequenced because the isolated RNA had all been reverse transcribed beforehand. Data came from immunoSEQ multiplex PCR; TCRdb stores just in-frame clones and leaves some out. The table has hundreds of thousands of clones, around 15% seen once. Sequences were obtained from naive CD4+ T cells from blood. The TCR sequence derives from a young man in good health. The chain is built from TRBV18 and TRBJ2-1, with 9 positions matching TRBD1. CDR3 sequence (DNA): TGTGCCAGCTCACCAAGGACAGGGGTTTCCTACAATGAGCAGTTCTTC. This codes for CASSPRTGVSYNEQFF.